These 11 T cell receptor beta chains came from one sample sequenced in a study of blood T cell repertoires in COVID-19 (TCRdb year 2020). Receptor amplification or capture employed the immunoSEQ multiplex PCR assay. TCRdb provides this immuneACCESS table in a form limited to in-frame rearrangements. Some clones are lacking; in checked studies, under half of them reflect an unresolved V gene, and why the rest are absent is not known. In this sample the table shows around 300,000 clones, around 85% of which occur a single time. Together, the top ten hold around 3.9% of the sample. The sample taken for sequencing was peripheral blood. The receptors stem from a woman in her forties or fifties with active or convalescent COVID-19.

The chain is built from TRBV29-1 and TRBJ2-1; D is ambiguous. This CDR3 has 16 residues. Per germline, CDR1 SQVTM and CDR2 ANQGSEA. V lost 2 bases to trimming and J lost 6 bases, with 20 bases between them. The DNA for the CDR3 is TGCAGCGTTGAAAATGTCGAGAGTTCCTCCCCCAATGAGCAGTTCTTC. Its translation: CSVENVESSSPNEQFF.

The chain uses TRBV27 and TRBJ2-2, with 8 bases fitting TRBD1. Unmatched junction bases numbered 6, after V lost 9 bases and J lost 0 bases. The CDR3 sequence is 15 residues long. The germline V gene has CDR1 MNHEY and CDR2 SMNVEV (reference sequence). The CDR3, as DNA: TGTGCCAGAAATCGGACAGGGACGAACACCGGGGAGCTGTTTTTT. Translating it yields CARNRTGTNTGELFF.

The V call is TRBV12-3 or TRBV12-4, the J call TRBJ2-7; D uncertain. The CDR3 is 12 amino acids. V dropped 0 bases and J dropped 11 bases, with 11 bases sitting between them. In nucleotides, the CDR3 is TGTGCCAGCAGTTTAGCGCAAGGCGGAGAGTACTTC. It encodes CASSLAQGGEYF.

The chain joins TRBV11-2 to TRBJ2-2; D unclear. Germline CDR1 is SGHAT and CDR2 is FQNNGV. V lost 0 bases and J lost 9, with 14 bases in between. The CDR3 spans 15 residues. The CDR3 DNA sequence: TGTGCCAGCAGCTTAGATATCGGTGAAGTCCGGGAGCTGTTTTTT. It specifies CASSLDIGEVRELFF.

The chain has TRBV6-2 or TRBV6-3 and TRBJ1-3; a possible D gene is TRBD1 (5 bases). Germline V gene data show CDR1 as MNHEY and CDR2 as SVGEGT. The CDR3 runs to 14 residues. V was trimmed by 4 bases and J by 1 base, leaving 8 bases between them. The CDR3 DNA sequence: TGTGCCAGCAGTTGGAGGGGTTCTGGAAACACCATATATTTT. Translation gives CASSWRGSGNTIYF.

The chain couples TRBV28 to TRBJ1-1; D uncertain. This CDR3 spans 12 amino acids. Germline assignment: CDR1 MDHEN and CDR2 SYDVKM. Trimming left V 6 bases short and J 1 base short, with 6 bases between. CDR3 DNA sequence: TGTGCCAGCAGACTACAGAACACTGAAGCTTTCTTT. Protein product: CASRLQNTEAFF.

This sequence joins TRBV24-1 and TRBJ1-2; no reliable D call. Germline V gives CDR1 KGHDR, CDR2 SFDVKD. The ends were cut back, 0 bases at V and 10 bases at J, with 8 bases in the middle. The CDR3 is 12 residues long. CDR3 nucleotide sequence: TGTGCCACCAGTGATTTGGAGCTTGTCTACACCTTC. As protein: CATSDLELVYTF.

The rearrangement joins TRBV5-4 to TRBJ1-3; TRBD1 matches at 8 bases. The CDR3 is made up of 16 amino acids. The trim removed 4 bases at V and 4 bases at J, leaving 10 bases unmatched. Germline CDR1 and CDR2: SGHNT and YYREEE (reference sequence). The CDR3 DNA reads TGTGCCAGCAGCCCCATCCCGACAGGGGAGGGAAACACCATATATTTT. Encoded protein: CASSPIPTGEGNTIYF.

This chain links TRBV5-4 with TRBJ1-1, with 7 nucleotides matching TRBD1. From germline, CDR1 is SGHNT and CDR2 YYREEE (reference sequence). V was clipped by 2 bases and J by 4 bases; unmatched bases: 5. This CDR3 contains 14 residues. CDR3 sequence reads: CASSLQGPGTEAFF. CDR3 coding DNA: TGTGCCAGCAGCTTACAGGGGCCCGGCACTGAAGCTTTCTTT.

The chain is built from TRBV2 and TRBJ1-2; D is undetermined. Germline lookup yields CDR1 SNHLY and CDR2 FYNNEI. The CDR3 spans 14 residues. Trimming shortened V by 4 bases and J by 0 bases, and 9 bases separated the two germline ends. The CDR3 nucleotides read TGTGCCAGCAGTGGACAAGTAACTAACTATGGCTACACCTTC. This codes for CASSGQVTNYGYTF.

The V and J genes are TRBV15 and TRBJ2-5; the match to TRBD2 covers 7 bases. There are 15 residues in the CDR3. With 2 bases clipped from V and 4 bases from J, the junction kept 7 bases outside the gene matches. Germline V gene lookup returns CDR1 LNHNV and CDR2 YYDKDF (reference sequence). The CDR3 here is CATSRSGLTRETQYF. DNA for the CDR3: TGTGCCACCAGCAGATCGGGACTAACGAGAGAGACCCAGTACTTC. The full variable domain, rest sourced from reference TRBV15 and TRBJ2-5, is DAMVIQNPRYQVTQFGKPVTLSCSQTLNHNVMYWYQQKSSQAPKLLFHYYDKDFNNEADTPDNFQSRRPNTSFCFLDIRSPGLGDTAMYLCATSRSGLTRETQYFGPGTRLLVL.